The 14 T cell receptor beta chains presented below share a single source sample, sequenced in a study of shared clonotypes between healthy human individuals. TCRdb's table, derived via immunoSEQ multiplex PCR, lists solely in-frame clones and lacks some. The data contain about 480,000 clones, nearly 80% of them singletons. The sequenced sample consisted of PBMCs. The receptors stem from a middle-aged woman in good health. Some clones in this sample may be carry-over from other donors' samples.

On this clone itself: A read error may be the cause here, since a much bigger clone is one base away. Within the sample, other DNA sequences also encode this same CDR3. This chain connects TRBV7-2 to TRBJ2-1; 7 positions agree with TRBD2. The germline CDR1 and CDR2 sequences are SGHTA and FQGNSA. Trimming cost V 0 bases and J 2 bases; bases outside gene matches: 1. The CDR3 consists of 15 residues. The CDR3 nucleotides read TGTGCCAGCAGCTTAGCGGGAGGGCCCTACAATGAGCAGTTCTTC. This sequence encodes CASSLAGGPYNEQFF. Together with reference TRBV7-2 and TRBJ2-1, the CDR3 gives the full variable domain: GAGVSQSPSNKVTEKGKDVELRCDPISGHTALYWYRQSLGQGLEFLIYFQGNSAPDKSGLPSDRFSAERTGGSVSTLTIQRTQQEDSAVYLCASSLAGGPYNEQFFGPGTRLTVL.

The chain employs TRBV5-1 and TRBJ2-2; TRBD2 matches 7 bases. There are 16 residues in the CDR3. The germline gives CDR1 SGHRS, CDR2 YFSETQ. V was clipped by 4 bases and J by 1 base; unmatched bases: 7. CDR3 loop: CASSTSSGGNTGELFF. The CDR3 nucleotides are TGCGCCAGCAGCACAAGTTCGGGAGGGAACACCGGGGAGCTGTTTTTT.

The chain employs TRBV7-9 and TRBJ2-1, with D tentatively TRBD2 (5 bases). Germline CDR1 and CDR2: SEHNR and FQNEAQ (reference sequence). Trimming cost V 5 bases and J 9 bases, with 17 bases left between them. The CDR3 is made up of 14 amino acids. The CDR3 loop is CASSHGLWLAEQFF. The DNA for the CDR3 is TGTGCCAGCAGCCATGGCCTATGGCTAGCTGAGCAGTTCTTC.

The rearrangement uses TRBV30 and TRBJ2-2; possible D gene TRBD2, 7 bases. V was cut by 6 bases and J by 3 bases, with 23 bases left in between. The CDR3 sequence is 17 residues long. CDR1 GTSNPN and CDR2 SVGIG come from the germline V gene (reference sequence). CDR3 nucleotides: TGTGCCTGTAGTAGGGGGAGGCTAGCGGACCACACCGGGGAGCTGTTTTTT. Translation: CACSRGRLADHTGELFF.

V usage is TRBV5-1 and J usage is TRBJ2-7; TRBD1 agrees at 9 bases. CDR1 is SGHRS, CDR2 YFSETQ, per germline. This CDR3 region has 14 residues. The V gene end was trimmed by 4 bases and the J gene end by 3 bases; junction bases not matched to a gene: 5. CDR3 amino acids: CASSGQGRGYEQYF. CDR3 in DNA: TGCGCCAGCAGCGGACAGGGGAGAGGCTACGAGCAGTACTTC.

The chain employs TRBV5-1 and TRBJ1-2; D unclear. The CDR3 extends over 14 amino acids. Trimming stripped 4 bases from V and 5 bases from J, with 15 bases between. Germline V gene sequence: CDR1 SGHRS, CDR2 YFSETQ. The CDR3 reads CASSRETSGYGYTF. DNA for the CDR3: TGCGCCAGCAGCCGCGAGACAAGCGGATATGGCTACACCTTC.

The chain uses TRBV7-9 and TRBJ1-4; 8 bases fit TRBD1. Trimming removed 2 bases from V and 8 bases from J; junction bases left unmatched: 4. This CDR3 contains 14 residues. Germline V gene lookup returns CDR1 SEHNR and CDR2 FQNEAQ (reference sequence). Here the CDR3 reads CASSLTGGDEKLFF. In nucleotides, the CDR3 is TGTGCCAGCAGCTTAACAGGGGGAGACGAAAAACTGTTTTTT.

As regards this clone: Compared with germline, one end of the junction differs, possibly owing to a read error. J is TRBJ1-4 and V is TRBV7-9; D not resolved. Germline V lookup: CDR1 SEHNR, CDR2 FQNEAQ (reference sequence). This CDR3 spans 15 amino acids. The CDR3 sequence: CASSLAPGLNEKLFF. CDR3 nucleotides: TGTGCCAGCAGCCTAGCCCCTGGATTGAATGAAAAACTGTTTTTT.

In its sample, this clone was seen once. V and J are TRBV5-1 and TRBJ2-7; the match to TRBD1 covers 7 bases. This CDR3 is 16 amino acids long. Per the germline V gene, CDR1 is SGHRS and CDR2 is YFSETQ. Germline trimming cut 3 bases from V and 3 bases from J; bases unmatched to any gene: 12. CDR3 sequence (DNA): TGCGCCAGCAGCTCGAGACCGACAGGGCAGGGCTACGAGCAGTACTTC. This codes for CASSSRPTGQGYEQYF.

CDR3 sequence reads: CASGLAASSYNEQFF. The CDR3 coding sequence is TGTGCCAGCGGATTAGCGGCTAGCTCCTACAATGAGCAGTTCTTC. The genes are TRBV7-2 and TRBJ2-1; a weak D match, TRBD2 (6 bases). This CDR3 has 15 residues. Germline CDR1 and CDR2: SGHTA and FQGNSA. V dropped 8 bases and J dropped 0 bases, with 14 bases sitting between them.

J is TRBJ1-5 and V is TRBV10-3, with TRBD1 as a possible D gene (6 bases). CDR1 ENHRY and CDR2 SYGVKD come from the germline V gene. This CDR3 has 17 residues. V lost 3 bases, J lost 5 bases, and 20 bases lay in between. This chain's CDR3 is CAISERQGIRTDQPQHF. The CDR3, as DNA: TGTGCCATCAGTGAAAGGCAGGGGATTAGGACGGATCAGCCCCAGCATTTT.

The chain combines TRBV6-5 with TRBJ2-7; possibly TRBD1 for D (5 bases). Looked up from germline, CDR1 is MNHEY and CDR2 is SVGAGI. Trimming shortened V by 2 bases and J by 1 base, and 9 bases separated the two germline ends. The CDR3 runs 14 residues. The CDR3 here is CASSYRGRSYEQYF. In DNA form, the CDR3 reads TGTGCCAGCAGTTACAGGGGAAGGTCCTACGAGCAGTACTTC.

The rearrangement joins TRBV7-9 to TRBJ1-1; 9 positions agree with TRBD1. Germline-derived CDR1 and CDR2 are SEHNR and FQNEAQ (reference sequence). V lost 1 base and J lost 2; bases outside the gene matches: 8. The CDR3 is 17 residues long. The CDR3 DNA sequence: TGTGCCAGCAGCTTAGGTACAGGGGGCCCGACAAACACTGAAGCTTTCTTT. Translating gives CASSLGTGGPTNTEAFF. The entire variable domain, with the rest obtained from reference TRBV7-9 and TRBJ1-1, is as follows: DTGVSQNPRHKITKRGQNVTFRCDPISEHNRLYWYRQTLGQGPEFLTYFQNEAQLEKSRLLSDRFSAERPKGSFSTLEIQRTEQGDSAMYLCASSLGTGGPTNTEAFFGQGTRLTVV.

V and J are TRBV5-6 and TRBJ2-1, with D possibly being TRBD2 (6 bases). The CDR3 is 14 residues long. V was cut by 1 base and J by 9 bases, with 14 bases left in between. Germline CDR1 is SGHDT and CDR2 is YYEEEE. CDR3 bases: TGTGCCAGCAGCTTGTATCAGGCGGGATCTGAGCAGTTCTTC. Translated: CASSLYQAGSEQFF.